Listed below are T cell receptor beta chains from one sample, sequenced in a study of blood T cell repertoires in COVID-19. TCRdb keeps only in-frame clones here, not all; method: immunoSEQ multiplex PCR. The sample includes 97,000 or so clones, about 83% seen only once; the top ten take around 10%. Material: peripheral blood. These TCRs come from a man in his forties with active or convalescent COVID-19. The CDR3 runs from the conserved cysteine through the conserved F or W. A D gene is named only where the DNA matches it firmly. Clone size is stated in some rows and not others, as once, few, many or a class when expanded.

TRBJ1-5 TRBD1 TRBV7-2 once CASSFGQGVNQPQHF TGTGCCAGCAGCTTCGGACAGGGGGTGAATCAGCCCCAGCATTTT
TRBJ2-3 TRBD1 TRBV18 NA CASSSTGGKTDTQYF TGTGCCAGCTCATCGACAGGGGGGAAGACAGATACGCAGTATTTT
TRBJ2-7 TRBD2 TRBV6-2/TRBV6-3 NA CASSWEGERGALQYF TGTGCCAGCAGTTGGGAAGGGGAGCGGGGGGCATTGCAGTACTTC
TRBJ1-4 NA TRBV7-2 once CASSLVSTLNEKLFF TGTGCCAGCAGCTTAGTTTCGACTCTTAATGAAAAACTGTTTTTT
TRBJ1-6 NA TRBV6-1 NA CASSEVSSPLHF TGTGCCAGCAGTGAAGTAAGCTCACCCCTCCACTTT
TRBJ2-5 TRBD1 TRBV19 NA CASSIEDRVEETQYF TGTGCCAGTAGTATTGAGGACAGGGTGGAGGAGACCCAGTACTTC
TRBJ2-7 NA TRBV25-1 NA CASSDYSGTSYEQYF TGTGCCAGCAGTGATTACTCGGGGACAAGCTACGAGCAGTACTTC
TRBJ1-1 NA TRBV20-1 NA CSASPGGFYQAFF TGCAGTGCCAGTCCCGGCGGATTCTACCAAGCTTTCTTT
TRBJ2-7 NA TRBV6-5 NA CASSNRQSQHEQYF TGTGCCAGCAGCAATAGACAGAGCCAGCACGAGCAGTACTTC
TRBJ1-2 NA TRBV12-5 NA CASGFPPGGADFNYGYTF TGTGCTAGTGGTTTTCCGCCCGGGGGGGCCGACTTTAACTATGGCTACACCTTC
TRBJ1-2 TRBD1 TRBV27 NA CASSLSGTGTAERGGYTF TGTGCCAGCAGTTTATCGGGGACCGGGACAGCGGAACGAGGGGGCTACACCTTC
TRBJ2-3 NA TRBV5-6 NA CASSFDTTDTQYF TGTGCCAGCAGCTTCGACACCACAGATACGCAGTATTTT
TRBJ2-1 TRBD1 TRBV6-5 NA CASTEQTGGYNEQFF TGTGCCAGCACCGAGCAAACAGGGGGCTACAATGAGCAGTTCTTC
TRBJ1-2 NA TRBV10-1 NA CASMTDNYGYTF TGCGCCAGTATGACAGATAACTATGGCTACACCTTC
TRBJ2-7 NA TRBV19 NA CASSRGSESPYEQYF TGTGCCAGTAGTCGAGGGTCGGAATCTCCCTACGAGCAGTACTTC
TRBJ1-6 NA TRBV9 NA CASSEQGRSGNSPLHF TGTGCCAGCAGCGAACAGGGACGGTCCGGTAATTCACCCCTCCACTTT
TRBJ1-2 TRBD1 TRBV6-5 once CASSYGTGGYGYTF TGTGCCAGCAGTTATGGGACAGGGGGCTATGGCTACACCTTC
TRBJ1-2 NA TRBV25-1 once CASSESRGRGYTF TGTGCCAGCAGTGAATCAAGGGGTAGGGGCTACACCTTC
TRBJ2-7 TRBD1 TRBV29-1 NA CSVGDRGLKEQYF TGCAGCGTTGGGGACAGGGGGCTCAAGGAGCAGTACTTC
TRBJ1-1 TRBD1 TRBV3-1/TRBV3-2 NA CASSQEQGAVTEAFF TGTGCCAGCAGCCAAGAACAGGGGGCGGTCACTGAAGCTTTCTTT
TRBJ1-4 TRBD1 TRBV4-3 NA CASSQGQSTNEKLFF TGCGCCAGCAGCCAGGGACAGTCAACTAATGAAAAACTGTTTTTT
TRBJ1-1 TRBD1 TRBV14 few CASSLGQGVTEAFF TGTGCCAGCAGCCTGGGACAGGGAGTCACTGAAGCTTTCTTT
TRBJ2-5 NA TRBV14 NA CASSQDYGPPGTQYF TGTGCCAGCAGCCAAGATTACGGCCCTCCAGGGACCCAGTACTTC
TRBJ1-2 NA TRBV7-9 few CASSLVNRVDYGYTF TGTGCCAGCAGCTTAGTGAACAGGGTGGACTATGGCTACACCTTC
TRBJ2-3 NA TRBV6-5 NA CASRFTDTQYF TGTGCCAGCCGGTTCACAGATACGCAGTATTTT
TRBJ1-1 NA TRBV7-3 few CASSLSGINTEAFF TGTGCCAGCAGCCTATCCGGGATTAACACTGAAGCTTTCTTT
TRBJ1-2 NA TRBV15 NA CATSREDAQGGYGYTF TGTGCCACCAGCAGAGAGGACGCCCAAGGAGGCTATGGCTACACCTTC
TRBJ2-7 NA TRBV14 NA CASSQVLEQYF TGTGCCAGCAGCCAAGTCCTCGAGCAGTACTTC
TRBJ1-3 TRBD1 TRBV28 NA CASSSQGAGGNTIYF TGTGCCAGCAGTTCTCAGGGGGCAGGTGGAAACACCATATATTTT
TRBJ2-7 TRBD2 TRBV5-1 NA CASSFLAGGSYEQYF TGCGCCAGCAGCTTCCTAGCGGGGGGCTCCTACGAGCAGTACTTC
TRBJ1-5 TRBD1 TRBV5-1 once CASSLAGQGQPQHF TGCGCCAGCAGCTTGGCCGGACAGGGCCAGCCCCAGCATTTT
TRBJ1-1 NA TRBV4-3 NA CASSQDGEVLMNTEAFF TGCGCCAGCAGCCAAGATGGAGAGGTCCTCATGAACACTGAAGCTTTCTTT
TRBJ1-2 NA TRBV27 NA CASSLSAGLLYGYTF TGTGCCAGCAGTTTATCGGCAGGGCTGCTCTATGGCTACACCTTC
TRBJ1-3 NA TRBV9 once CASSPRGPSPGNTIYF TGTGCCAGCAGCCCTAGGGGCCCAAGCCCTGGAAACACCATATATTTT
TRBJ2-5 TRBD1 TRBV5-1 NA CASSSPGQGSGTQYF TGCGCCAGCAGCTCCCCGGGACAGGGGTCAGGGACCCAGTACTTC
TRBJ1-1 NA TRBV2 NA CASSELQGWTEAFF TGTGCCAGCAGTGAATTACAGGGATGGACTGAAGCTTTCTTT
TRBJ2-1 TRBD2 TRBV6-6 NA CASSYGGVYNEQFF TGTGCCAGCAGTTACGGGGGGGTCTACAATGAGCAGTTCTTC
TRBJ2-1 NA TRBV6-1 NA CASSEIWGGEQFF TGTGCCAGCAGTGAGATTTGGGGAGGTGAGCAGTTCTTC
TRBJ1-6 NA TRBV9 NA CASSVDDSYNSPLHF TGTGCCAGCAGCGTAGATGACAGCTATAATTCACCCCTCCACTTT
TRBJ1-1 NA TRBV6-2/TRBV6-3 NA CASSYYSTEAFF TGTGCCAGCAGTTACTATAGCACTGAAGCTTTCTTT
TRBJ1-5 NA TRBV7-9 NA CASSRDTNQPQHF TGTGCCAGCAGCCGGGACACTAATCAGCCCCAGCATTTT
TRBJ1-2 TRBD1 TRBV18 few CASSPGQGGYGYTF TGTGCCAGCTCACCCGGACAGGGCGGCTATGGCTACACCTTC
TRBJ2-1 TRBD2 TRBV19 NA CASTYLAGRTNNEQFF TGTGCCAGTACCTACCTAGCGGGGAGAACTAACAATGAGCAGTTCTTC
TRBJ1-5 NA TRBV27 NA CASSLRGNNQPQHF TGTGCCAGCAGTTTACGGGGAAATAATCAGCCCCAGCATTTT
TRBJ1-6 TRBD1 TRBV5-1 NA CASNPTGELWSSPLHF TGCGCCAGCAACCCGACAGGGGAACTGTGGAGTTCACCCCTCCACTTT
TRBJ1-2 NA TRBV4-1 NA CASSQDRATQGAIGGYTF TGCGCCAGCAGCCAAGATCGCGCTACACAGGGTGCAATCGGTGGCTACACCTTC
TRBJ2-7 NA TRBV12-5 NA CASGPTVVSYEQYF TGTGCTAGTGGTCCCACGGTTGTGTCCTACGAGCAGTACTTC